These T cell receptor beta chains were read from a single sample in a study of identical twins. TCRdb ran MiXCR on the 5' RACE reads and lists one entry per CDR3 protein. Among 600,000 to 700,000 distinct CDR3 sequences, roughly 20% were seen once, and the ten largest hold roughly 4.3%. These data were also filed under a second study, of T cells expressing NK-cell markers.

Source material: PBMCs. All receptors derive from a woman aged 18-29 years in good health. CDR3s include the opening cysteine and the closing phenylalanine or tryptophan. D genes are given only for firm matches. Not every row has a clone size; where given, it reads once, few, many or a size class.

CDR3 protein	CDR3 DNA	J gene	D gene	V gene	clone size
CAILSGAGNEQFF	TGTGCCATCTTAAGCGGGGCTGGAAATGAGCAGTTCTTC	TRBJ2-1	TRBD2	TRBV15	.
CASSYSGKGYEQYF	TGTGCCAGCAGTTATAGCGGGAAGGGGTACGAGCAGTACTTC	TRBJ2-7	TRBD2	TRBV12-3/TRBV12-4	.
CSVEARQGEQFF	TGCAGCGTTGAAGCAAGACAGGGCGAGCAGTTCTTC	TRBJ2-1	TRBD1	TRBV29-1	many
CASSSSGISDTQYF	TGTGCCAGCAGCTCTAGCGGGATATCCGATACGCAGTATTTT	TRBJ2-3	TRBD2	TRBV7-2	.
CASSPRTGRWDTEAFF	TGTGCCAGCAGCCCGCGGACAGGGCGCTGGGACACTGAAGCTTTCTTT	TRBJ1-1	TRBD1	TRBV7-9	many
CASSITLVGTEAFF	TGTGCCAGTAGTATAACCCTTGTGGGGACTGAAGCTTTCTTT	TRBJ1-1	.	TRBV19	.
CASSPMLRDGAFF	TGTGCCAGCAGCCCAATGCTGAGGGACGGAGCTTTCTTT	TRBJ1-1	.	TRBV6-6	.
CASTPWDRSGNTIYF	TGTGCCAGCACTCCTTGGGACCGCTCTGGAAACACCATATATTTT	TRBJ1-3	.	TRBV6-1	many
CSVSREGHEQYF	TGCAGCGTCTCGAGGGAGGGCCACGAGCAGTACTTC	TRBJ2-7	TRBD2	TRBV29-1	.
CASSPGLARWGQETQYF	TGTGCCAGCAGCCCGGGACTAGCGCGTTGGGGCCAAGAGACCCAGTACTTC	TRBJ2-5	TRBD2	TRBV6-2/TRBV6-3	.
CASSRRSAGSQETQYF	TGTGCCAGCAGCAGAAGGTCGGCGGGATCCCAAGAGACCCAGTACTTC	TRBJ2-5	.	TRBV11-2	.
CASSSVSFSRGNNEQFF	TGTGCCAGCAGTTCAGTGTCCTTTTCCAGGGGGAACAATGAGCAGTTCTTC	TRBJ2-1	TRBD1	TRBV6-8	.
CASSGYRTITPSSTDTQYF	TGTGCCAGCAGCGGATACCGAACCATAACCCCATCATCCACAGATACGCAGTATTTT	TRBJ2-3	.	TRBV9	few
CASSGARGARETQYF	TGTGCCAGCAGTGGGGCTAGGGGGGCTAGGGAGACCCAGTACTTC	TRBJ2-5	.	TRBV12-3/TRBV12-4	.
CASSPGGHTNEKLFF	TGCGCCAGCAGCCCGGGAGGGCACACTAATGAAAAACTGTTTTTT	TRBJ1-4	.	TRBV5-1	many
CSALSESADTQYF	TGCAGTGCTCTCTCAGAGTCGGCAGATACGCAGTATTTT	TRBJ2-3	.	TRBV20-1	.
CASRLFFGRAYNEQFF	TGTGCAAGTCGCTTGTTCTTCGGGAGGGCCTACAATGAGCAGTTCTTC	TRBJ2-1	.	TRBV12-2	once
CASSLVGLRGRGYNEQFF	TGTGCCAGCAGTTTAGTTGGTTTAAGGGGCAGGGGGTACAATGAGCAGTTCTTC	TRBJ2-1	TRBD1	TRBV12-3/TRBV12-4	.
CASSYWSGSAYNEQFF	TGTGCCAGCAGTTACTGGAGCGGGTCCGCCTACAATGAGCAGTTCTTC	TRBJ2-1	.	TRBV6-5	few
CASSFRQKEETQYF	TGTGCCAGCAGCTTTCGACAGAAAGAAGAGACCCAGTACTTC	TRBJ2-5	.	TRBV7-6	.
CASSLRLGTIQETQYF	TGTGCCAGCAGCTTGCGTCTCGGGACAATTCAAGAGACCCAGTACTTC	TRBJ2-5	.	TRBV5-6	few
CASRTRGTDTQYF	TGTGCCAGCAGAACCAGGGGAACAGATACGCAGTATTTT	TRBJ2-3	.	TRBV6-2/TRBV6-3	.
CSAREWRGQETQYF	TGCAGTGCTAGAGAGTGGAGGGGACAAGAGACCCAGTACTTC	TRBJ2-5	.	TRBV20-1	.
CASSPSGAASGANVLTF	TGTGCCAGCAGCCCGAGCGGCGCCGCTTCTGGGGCCAACGTCCTGACTTTC	TRBJ2-6	.	TRBV7-2	few
CASSLIPSEQFF	TGTGCCAGCAGCCTGATCCCGTCTGAGCAGTTCTTC	TRBJ2-1	.	TRBV14	.
CASSNNGRDTQYF	TGTGCCAGCTCGAATAATGGGAGAGATACGCAGTATTTT	TRBJ2-3	.	TRBV18	many
CASSQQTSGRAGSKNIQYF	TGCGCCAGCAGCCAGCAGACTAGCGGGAGGGCTGGTTCCAAAAACATTCAGTACTTC	TRBJ2-4	TRBD2	TRBV4-3	few
CASSVDPGRETQYF	TGTGCCAGCAGCGTAGACCCGGGCCGGGAGACCCAGTACTTC	TRBJ2-5	.	TRBV9	few
CASSLGRALNTEAFF	TGCGCCAGCAGCTTAGGCAGGGCTTTGAACACTGAAGCTTTCTTT	TRBJ1-1	.	TRBV5-1	few
CASSFSATRTRREFF	TGTGCCAGCAGTTTCTCGGCGACTAGGACCCGGCGGGAGTTCTTC	TRBJ2-1	.	TRBV12-3/TRBV12-4	.
CSAWTPNRANYGYTF	TGCAGTGCTTGGACCCCAAACAGGGCTAACTATGGCTACACCTTC	TRBJ1-2	.	TRBV20-1	.
CASSLKSFGAFF	TGTGCCAGCAGTTTGAAAAGTTTTGGAGCTTTCTTT	TRBJ1-1	.	TRBV12-3/TRBV12-4	few
CASRGQGANNEQFF	TGTGCCAGCAGGGGACAGGGGGCCAACAATGAGCAGTTCTTC	TRBJ2-1	TRBD1	TRBV12-3/TRBV12-4	.
CSAREVLGVNTEAFF	TGCAGTGCTAGAGAAGTCCTCGGGGTTAACACTGAAGCTTTCTTT	TRBJ1-1	.	TRBV20-1	few
CASSLGGQGSEQFF	TGTGCCAGCAGCTTGGGCGGCCAAGGATCGGAGCAGTTCTTC	TRBJ2-1	.	TRBV5-6	.
CASSLGVGRGNQPQHF	TGTGCCAGCAGCTTAGGGGTCGGACGCGGCAATCAGCCCCAGCATTTT	TRBJ1-5	.	TRBV7-2	.
CASSTQFVTSGGASTDTQYF	TGTGCCAGCAGTACTCAGTTTGTGACTAGCGGGGGGGCTAGCACAGATACGCAGTATTTT	TRBJ2-3	TRBD2	TRBV6-2/TRBV6-3	few
CASSRTGWGYTF	TGTGCCAGCAGTAGGACAGGGTGGGGCTACACCTTC	TRBJ1-2	TRBD1	TRBV12-3/TRBV12-4	few
CASTLRTEGTQYF	TGTGCCAGCACCTTACGGACTGAGGGTACGCAGTATTTT	TRBJ2-3	.	TRBV7-2	few
CASSFLDNSYNEQFF	TGCGCCAGCAGCTTTCTGGACAACTCCTACAATGAGCAGTTCTTC	TRBJ2-1	.	TRBV5-1	.
CSASPLQGNNEQFF	TGCAGTGCTAGCCCCCTGCAGGGGAACAATGAGCAGTTCTTC	TRBJ2-1	.	TRBV20-1	many
CASSFWQLTDTQYF	TGTGCCAGCAGCTTCTGGCAGCTAACAGATACGCAGTATTTT	TRBJ2-3	.	TRBV5-5	.
CATSMTGGELFF	TGTGCCACCTCCATGACTGGCGGGGAGCTGTTTTTT	TRBJ2-2	.	TRBV27	many
CASSSHVAGGDTQYF	TGCGCCAGCAGCAGCCACGTAGCGGGAGGGGATACGCAGTATTTT	TRBJ2-3	TRBD2	TRBV4-3	few
CASSLLGGLAGNTIYF	TGTGCCAGCAGTTTATTGGGGGGCTTGGCTGGAAACACCATATATTTT	TRBJ1-3	.	TRBV27	.